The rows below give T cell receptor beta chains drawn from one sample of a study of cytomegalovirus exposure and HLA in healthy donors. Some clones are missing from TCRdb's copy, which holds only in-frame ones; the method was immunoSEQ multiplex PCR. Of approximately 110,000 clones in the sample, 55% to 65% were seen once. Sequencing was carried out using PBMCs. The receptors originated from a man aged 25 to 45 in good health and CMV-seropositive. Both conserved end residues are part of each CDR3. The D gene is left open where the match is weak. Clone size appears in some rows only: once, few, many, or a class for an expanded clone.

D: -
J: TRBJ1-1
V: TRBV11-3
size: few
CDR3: CASSSDGQNTEAFF
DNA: TGTGCCAGCAGCTCTGACGGACAGAACACTGAAGCTTTCTTT

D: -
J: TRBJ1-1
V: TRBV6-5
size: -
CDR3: CASSYGSRVANTEAFF
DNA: TGTGCCAGCAGTTACGGGAGTCGGGTGGCGAACACTGAAGCTTTCTTT

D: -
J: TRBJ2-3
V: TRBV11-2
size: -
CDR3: CASSLAGVTDTQYF
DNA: TGTGCCAGCAGCTTAGCGGGGGTCACAGATACGCAGTATTTT

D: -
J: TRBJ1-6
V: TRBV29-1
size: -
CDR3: CSVAHGRDSPLHF
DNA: TGCAGCGTTGCTCACGGGAGGGATTCACCCCTCCACTTT

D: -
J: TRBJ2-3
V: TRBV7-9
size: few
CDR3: CASSLGQGTDTQYF
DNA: TGTGCCAGCAGCTTAGGGCAGGGCACAGATACGCAGTATTTT

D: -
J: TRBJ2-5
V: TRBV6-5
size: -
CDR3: CASSYGQPEETQYF
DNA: TGTGCCAGCAGTTACGGACAGCCAGAAGAGACCCAGTACTTC

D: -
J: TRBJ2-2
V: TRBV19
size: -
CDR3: CASSPSWGAGELFF
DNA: TGTGCCAGTAGTCCGTCCTGGGGGGCCGGGGAGCTGTTTTTT

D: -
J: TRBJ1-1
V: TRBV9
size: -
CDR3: CASSVAGTSTEAFF
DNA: TGTGCCAGCAGCGTAGCGGGGACATCCACTGAAGCTTTCTTT

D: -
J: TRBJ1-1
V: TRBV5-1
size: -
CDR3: CASSLVRGLVDEAFF
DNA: TGCGCCAGCAGCTTGGTTCGGGGTCTGGTCGACGAAGCTTTCTTT

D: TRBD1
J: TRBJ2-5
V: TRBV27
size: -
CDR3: CASSYVSGTGDGETQYF
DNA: TGTGCCAGCAGTTACGTCTCAGGGACAGGGGATGGTGAGACCCAGTACTTC

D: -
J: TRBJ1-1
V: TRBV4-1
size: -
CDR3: CASSPYVWGDTEAFF
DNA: TGCGCCAGCAGCCCATACGTCTGGGGGGACACTGAAGCTTTCTTT

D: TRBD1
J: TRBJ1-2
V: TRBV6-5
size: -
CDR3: CASISGTGGYGYTF
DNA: TGTGCCAGCATCTCCGGGACAGGGGGCTATGGCTACACCTTC

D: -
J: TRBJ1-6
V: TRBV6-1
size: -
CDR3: CASSERGGRDNSPLHF
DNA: TGTGCCAGCAGTGAACGGGGGGGGAGGGATAATTCACCCCTCCACTTT

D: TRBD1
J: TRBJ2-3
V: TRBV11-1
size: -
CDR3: CASSLVGTGANTDTQYF
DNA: TGTGCCAGCAGCTTAGTTGGGACAGGGGCCAACACAGATACGCAGTATTTT

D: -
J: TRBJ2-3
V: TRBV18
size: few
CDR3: CASSPMTDTQYF
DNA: TGTGCCAGCTCACCTATGACAGATACGCAGTATTTT

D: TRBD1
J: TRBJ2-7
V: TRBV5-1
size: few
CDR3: CASSRGQGDEQYF
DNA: TGCGCCAGCAGCCGTGGACAGGGTGACGAGCAGTACTTC

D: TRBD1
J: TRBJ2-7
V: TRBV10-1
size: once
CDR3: CASKERDRISYEQYF
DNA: TGCGCCAGCAAGGAACGGGACAGGATTTCCTACGAGCAGTACTTC

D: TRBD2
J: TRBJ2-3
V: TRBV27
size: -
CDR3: CASSLYASGAEADTQYF
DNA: TGTGCCAGCAGTTTATACGCTAGCGGGGCGGAGGCAGATACGCAGTATTTT

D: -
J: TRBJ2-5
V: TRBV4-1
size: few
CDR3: CASSQGKEYQETQYF
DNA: TGCGCCAGCAGCCAAGGAAAGGAGTACCAAGAGACCCAGTACTTC

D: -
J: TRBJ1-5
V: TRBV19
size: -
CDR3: CATADGGKDQPQHF
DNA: TGTGCCACCGCGGACGGAGGAAAGGATCAGCCCCAGCATTTT

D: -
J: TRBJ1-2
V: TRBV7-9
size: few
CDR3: CASSLDGYGYTF
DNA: TGTGCCAGCAGCTTAGACGGCTATGGCTACACCTTC

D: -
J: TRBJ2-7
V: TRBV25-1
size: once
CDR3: CASSEQGQGGEQYF
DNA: TGTGCCAGCAGTGAGCAGGGTCAGGGTGGCGAGCAGTACTTC

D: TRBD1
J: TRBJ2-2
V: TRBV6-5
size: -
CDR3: CASSYQGATTGELFF
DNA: TGTGCCAGCAGTTACCAGGGGGCAACAACCGGGGAGCTGTTTTTT

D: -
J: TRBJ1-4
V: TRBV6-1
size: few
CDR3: CASSERGGMEKLFF
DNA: TGTGCCAGCAGTGAACGGGGGGGCATGGAAAAACTGTTTTTT

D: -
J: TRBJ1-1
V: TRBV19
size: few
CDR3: CASSIKGDTEAFF
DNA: TGTGCCAGTAGTATAAAGGGAGACACTGAAGCTTTCTTT

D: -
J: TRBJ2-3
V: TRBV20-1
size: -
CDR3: CSARLADTQYF
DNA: TGCAGTGCCCGACTAGCAGATACGCAGTATTTT

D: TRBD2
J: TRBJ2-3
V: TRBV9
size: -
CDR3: CASSERGAWLDTQYF
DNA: TGTGCCAGCAGCGAGCGGGGGGCGTGGTTAGATACGCAGTATTTT

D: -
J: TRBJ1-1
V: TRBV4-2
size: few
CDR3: CASSQDDSMNTEAFF
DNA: TGTGCCAGCAGCCAAGATGACAGCATGAACACTGAAGCTTTCTTT

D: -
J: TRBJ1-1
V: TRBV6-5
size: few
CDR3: CASSLHRLNTEAFF
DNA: TGTGCCAGCAGCCTACACAGGCTCAACACTGAAGCTTTCTTT

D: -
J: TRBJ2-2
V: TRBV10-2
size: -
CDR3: CASSKQGNTGELFF
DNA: TGCGCCAGCAGCAAACAGGGGAACACCGGGGAGCTGTTTTTT

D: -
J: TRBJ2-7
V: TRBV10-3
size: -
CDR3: CASSGDISSSYEQYF
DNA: TGTGCCAGCAGTGGGGACATTTCTTCCTCCTACGAGCAGTACTTC

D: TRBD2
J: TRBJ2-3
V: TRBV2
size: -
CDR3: CASSFGLAADTQYF
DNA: TGTGCCAGCAGTTTCGGACTAGCGGCAGATACGCAGTATTTT

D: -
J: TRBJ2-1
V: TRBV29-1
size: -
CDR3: CSVLTYQGNEQFF
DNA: TGCAGCGTCCTTACCTACCAGGGCAATGAGCAGTTCTTC

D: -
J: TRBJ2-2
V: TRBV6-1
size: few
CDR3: CASSPQYTEELFF
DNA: TGTGCCAGCAGCCCACAGTATACCGAGGAGCTGTTTTTT

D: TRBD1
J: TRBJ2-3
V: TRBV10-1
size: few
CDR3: CASSESPGTGGRDTQYF
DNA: TGCGCCAGCAGTGAGTCACCGGGGACAGGGGGCAGAGATACGCAGTATTTT

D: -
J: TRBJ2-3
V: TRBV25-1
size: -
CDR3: CASSVDQGDTQYF
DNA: TGTGCCAGCAGTGTGGACCAGGGAGATACGCAGTATTTT

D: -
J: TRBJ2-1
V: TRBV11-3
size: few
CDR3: CASSLDITVREQFF
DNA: TGTGCCAGCAGCTTAGATATCACAGTCAGGGAGCAGTTCTTC

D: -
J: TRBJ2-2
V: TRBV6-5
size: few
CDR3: CASRASGDTGELFF
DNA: TGTGCCAGCAGGGCCTCAGGGGACACCGGGGAGCTGTTTTTT

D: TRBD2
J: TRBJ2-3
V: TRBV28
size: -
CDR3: CASSLWGGGNLDTQYF
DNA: TGTGCCAGCAGTTTATGGGGCGGGGGGAACCTAGATACGCAGTATTTT

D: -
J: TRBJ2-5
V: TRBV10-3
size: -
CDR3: CAISTRGGIQETQYF
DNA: TGTGCCATCAGCACGAGGGGGGGAATCCAAGAGACCCAGTACTTC

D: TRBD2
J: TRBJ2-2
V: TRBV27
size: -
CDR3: CASSLGGGTGELFF
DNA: TGTGCCAGCAGTTTAGGCGGGGGGACCGGGGAGCTGTTTTTT

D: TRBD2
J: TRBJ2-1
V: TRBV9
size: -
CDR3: CASSVGTSGGAYNEQFF
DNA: TGTGCCAGCAGCGTCGGGACTAGCGGGGGGGCCTACAATGAGCAGTTCTTC

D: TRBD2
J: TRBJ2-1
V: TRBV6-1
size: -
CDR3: CASGLAGGREQFF
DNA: TGTGCCAGCGGGCTAGCGGGGGGGCGAGAGCAGTTCTTC

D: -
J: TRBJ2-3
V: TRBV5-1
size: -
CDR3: CASSYRVDGTDTQYF
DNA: TGCGCCAGCAGCTACAGGGTCGATGGCACAGATACGCAGTATTTT

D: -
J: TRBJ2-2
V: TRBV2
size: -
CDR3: CASKRLRTGELFF
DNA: TGTGCCAGCAAAAGGTTGAGGACCGGGGAGCTGTTTTTT

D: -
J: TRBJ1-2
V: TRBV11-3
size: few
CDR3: CASSAGRTLYGYTF
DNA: TGTGCCAGCAGCGCGGGACGCACCTTGTATGGCTACACCTTC

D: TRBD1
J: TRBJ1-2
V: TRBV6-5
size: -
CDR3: CASSSGQAGRGYTF
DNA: TGTGCCAGCAGCTCGGGACAGGCAGGGAGAGGCTACACCTTC

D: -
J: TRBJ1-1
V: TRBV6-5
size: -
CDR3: CASGDQGGSTEAFF
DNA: TGTGCCAGCGGCGATCAGGGAGGAAGCACTGAAGCTTTCTTT

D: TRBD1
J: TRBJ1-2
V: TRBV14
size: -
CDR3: CASSTRDRGGWGYTF
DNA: TGTGCCAGCAGTACCCGGGACAGGGGCGGATGGGGCTACACCTTC

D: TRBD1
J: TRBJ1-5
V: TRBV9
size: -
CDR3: CASSFTGGEPQHF
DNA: TGTGCCAGCAGCTTCACAGGGGGGGAGCCCCAGCATTTT

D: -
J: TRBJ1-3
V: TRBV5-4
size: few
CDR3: CASSRKGVGNTIYF
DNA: TGTGCCAGCAGCCGAAAAGGGGTTGGAAACACCATATATTTT

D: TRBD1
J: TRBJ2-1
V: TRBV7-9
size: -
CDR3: CASTPPASGTGEQFF
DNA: TGTGCCAGCACCCCCCCAGCCTCAGGGACAGGGGAGCAGTTCTTC

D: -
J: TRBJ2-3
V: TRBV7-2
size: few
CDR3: CASSLQGGQGTQYF
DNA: TGTGCCAGCAGCTTACAAGGCGGCCAGGGGACGCAGTATTTT

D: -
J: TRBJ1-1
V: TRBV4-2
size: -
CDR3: CASSQLPRMAGAIFGSTEAFF
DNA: TGTGCCAGCAGCCAACTTCCGAGGATGGCAGGGGCAATCTTTGGCAGCACTGAAGCTTTCTTT

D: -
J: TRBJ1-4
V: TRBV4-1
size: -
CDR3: CASSQWGRVVNEKLFF
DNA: TGCGCCAGCAGCCAATGGGGCAGGGTAGTTAATGAAAAACTGTTTTTT

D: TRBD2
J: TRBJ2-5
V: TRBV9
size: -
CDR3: CASSVGASGSLGETQYF
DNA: TGTGCCAGCAGCGTAGGGGCTAGCGGGTCCTTGGGGGAGACCCAGTACTTC